This T cell receptor (beta chain) originates from a study of technical replicates of blood from several donors. Germline assignment: CDR1 SGHNT and CDR2 YYREEE (reference sequence). CDR3 length: 17 amino acids. Trimming at V came to 4 bases and at J to 0 bases, leaving 11 bases not matched to a gene. Sequencing was performed with immunoSEQ multiplex PCR; in TCRdb, only in-frame clones are kept and a portion is missing. The table lists tens of thousands of clones, approximately 90% of them singletons. The sequenced material came from T cells isolated from PBMCs. The origin of this receptor is a human donor in good health. The genes are TRBV5-4 and TRBJ2-3, with 7 bases fitting TRBD1. The CDR3 DNA reads as TGTGCCAGCAGCCGAGGGGGCCTAGCTACCAGCACAGATACGCAGTATTTT. It encodes CASSRGGLATSTDTQYF. Combining the CDR3 with reference TRBV5-4 and TRBJ2-3 gives the whole variable domain ETGVTQSPTHLIKTRGQQVTLRCSSQSGHNTVSWYQQALGQGPQFIFQYYREEENGRGNFPPRFSGLQFPNYSSELNVNALELDDSALYLCASSRGGLATSTDTQYFGPGTRLTVL.